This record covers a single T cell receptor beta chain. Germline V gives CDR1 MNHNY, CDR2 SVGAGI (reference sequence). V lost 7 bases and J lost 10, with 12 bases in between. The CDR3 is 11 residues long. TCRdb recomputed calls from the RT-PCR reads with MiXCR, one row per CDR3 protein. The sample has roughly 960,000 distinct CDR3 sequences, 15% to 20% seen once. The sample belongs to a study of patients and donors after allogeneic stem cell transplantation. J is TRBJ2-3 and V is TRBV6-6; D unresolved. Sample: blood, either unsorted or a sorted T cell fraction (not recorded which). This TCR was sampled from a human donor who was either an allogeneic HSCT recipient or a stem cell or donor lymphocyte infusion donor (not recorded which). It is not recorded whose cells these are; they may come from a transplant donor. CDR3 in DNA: TGTGCCAGCATATTCGCTCAGTCGCAGTATTTT. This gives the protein CASIFAQSQYF.